The 8 T cell receptor beta chains reported below all come from one sample, sequenced in a study of CD8 T cells in ankylosing spondylitis. TCRdb independently ran MiXCR on the 5' RACE reads; one entry per CDR3 protein. This sample has about 250,000 distinct CDR3 sequences, with roughly 32% found just once. What was sequenced was blood, either unsorted or a sorted T cell fraction (not recorded which). These TCRs come from a male donor with ankylosing spondylitis or in good health (not recorded which).

This clonotype was counted a few times. CDR3 sequence (DNA): TGTGCCAGCAGCCCAGGACAGGGGTATGTCGAGCAGTACTTC. Amino acid sequence: CASSPGQGYVEQYF. This chain connects TRBV12-3 or TRBV12-4 to TRBJ2-7, with 9 bases fitting TRBD1. Unmatched junction bases numbered 9, after V lost 6 bases and J lost 6 bases. The CDR3 length is 14 residues.

The J gene is TRBJ1-4, the V gene TRBV5-4; D remains unclear. Trimming shortened V by 4 bases and J by 5 bases, and 18 bases separated the two germline ends. CDR1 SGHNT and CDR2 YYREEE come from the germline V gene (reference sequence). The CDR3 is made up of 16 amino acids. The DNA for the CDR3 is TGTGCCAGCAGCCCGGCGTCTGGATGGATCAATGAAAAACTGTTTTTT. This codes for CASSPASGWINEKLFF.

This clonotype was recorded a few times. V is TRBV10-3 and J is TRBJ2-7; 7 nucleotides line up with TRBD1. Germline V gene data show CDR1 as ENHRY and CDR2 as SYGVKD. The V gene end was trimmed by 1 base and the J gene end by 4 bases; junction bases not matched to a gene: 4. The CDR3 extends over 14 amino acids. Here the CDR3 reads CAISEWGTVYEQYF. The DNA of the CDR3 is TGTGCCATCAGTGAGTGGGGGACAGTTTACGAGCAGTACTTC.

The chain has TRBV7-8 and TRBJ2-3; D is ambiguous. This CDR3 is built from 16 residues. Germline values: CDR1 SGHVS, CDR2 FQNEAQ. Trimming stripped 0 bases from V and 2 bases from J, with 12 bases between. This CDR3 is CASSLAVLVNTDTQYF. CDR3 nucleotide sequence: TGTGCCAGCAGCTTAGCGGTCCTAGTTAACACAGATACGCAGTATTTT.

V and J are TRBV7-2 and TRBJ1-2; 8 positions match TRBD1. This CDR3 region has 14 residues. Losses at the gene ends were 4 bases for V and 6 bases for J; bases not matched to a gene: 7. CDR1 SGHTA and CDR2 FQGNSA come from the germline V gene. The CDR3 region has the DNA TGTGCCAGCAGCTCCTGGACAGGGAGGGATGGCTACACCTTC. Translation: CASSSWTGRDGYTF.

The rearrangement joins TRBV6-2 or TRBV6-3 to TRBJ2-7; D is ambiguous. The germline V and J ends were trimmed by 4 bases and 4 bases, with 14 bases remaining between them. Per germline, CDR1 MNHEY and CDR2 SVGEGT. This CDR3 spans 14 amino acids. CDR3 protein: CASSSVPPRYEQYF. The CDR3 bases are TGTGCCAGCAGTTCAGTACCTCCGCGTTACGAGCAGTACTTC.

The chain links TRBV20-1 to TRBJ1-3; D remains ambiguous. CDR3 length equals 14 residues. Deletions cut 2 bases from V and 0 bases from J, with 8 bases between. Germline V lookup: CDR1 DFQATT, CDR2 SNEGSKA (reference sequence). In nucleotides, the CDR3 is TGCAGTGCTAGAAGCGGGAGCTCTGGAAACACCATATATTTT. Its translation: CSARSGSSGNTIYF.

This clonotype was detected only a few times. This chain joins TRBV21-1 and TRBJ2-5; whether TRBD1, the table's D call, matches the DNA was not checked. TRBV21-1 is designated a pseudogene. This CDR3 comprises 15 residues. The CDR3 sequence is CASSKTGAAGETQYF. The CDR3 coding sequence is TGTGCCAGCAGCAAAACGGGGGCCGCAGGAGAGACCCAGTACTTC.